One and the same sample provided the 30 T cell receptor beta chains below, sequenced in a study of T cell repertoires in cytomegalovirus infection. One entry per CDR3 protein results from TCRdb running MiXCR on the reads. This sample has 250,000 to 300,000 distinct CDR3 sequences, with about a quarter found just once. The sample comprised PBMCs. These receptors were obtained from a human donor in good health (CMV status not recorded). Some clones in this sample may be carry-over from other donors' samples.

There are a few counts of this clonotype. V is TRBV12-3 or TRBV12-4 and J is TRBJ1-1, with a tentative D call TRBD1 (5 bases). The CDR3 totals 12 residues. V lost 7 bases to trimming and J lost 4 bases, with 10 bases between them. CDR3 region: CASTGGPTEAFF. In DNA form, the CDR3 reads TGTGCCAGCACCGGGGGACCCACTGAAGCTTTCTTT.

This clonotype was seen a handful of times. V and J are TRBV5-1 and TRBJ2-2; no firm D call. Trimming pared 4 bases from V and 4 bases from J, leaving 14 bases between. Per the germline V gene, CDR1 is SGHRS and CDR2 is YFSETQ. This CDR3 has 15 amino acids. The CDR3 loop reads CASSPDLAATGELFF. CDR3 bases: TGCGCCAGCAGCCCGGATCTCGCGGCCACCGGGGAGCTGTTTTTT.

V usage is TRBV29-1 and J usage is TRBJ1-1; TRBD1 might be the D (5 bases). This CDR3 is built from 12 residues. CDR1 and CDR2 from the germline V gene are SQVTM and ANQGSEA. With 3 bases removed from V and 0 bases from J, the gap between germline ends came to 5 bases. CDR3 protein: CSVDRVNTEAFF. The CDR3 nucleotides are TGCAGCGTTGACAGGGTGAACACTGAAGCTTTCTTT.

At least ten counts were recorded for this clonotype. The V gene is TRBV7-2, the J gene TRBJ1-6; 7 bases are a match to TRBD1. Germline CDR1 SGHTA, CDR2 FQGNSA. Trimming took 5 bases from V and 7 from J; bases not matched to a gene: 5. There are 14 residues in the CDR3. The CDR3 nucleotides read TGTGCCAGCAGCACTCGGGACAGAAATTCACCCCTCCACTTT. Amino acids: CASSTRDRNSPLHF.

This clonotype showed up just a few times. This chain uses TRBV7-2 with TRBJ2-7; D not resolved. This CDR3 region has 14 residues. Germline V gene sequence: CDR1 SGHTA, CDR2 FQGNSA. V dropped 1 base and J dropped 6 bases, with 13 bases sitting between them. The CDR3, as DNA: TGTGCCAGCAGCTTAGGAAGGACCCCAGCCGAGCAGTACTTC. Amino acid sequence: CASSLGRTPAEQYF.

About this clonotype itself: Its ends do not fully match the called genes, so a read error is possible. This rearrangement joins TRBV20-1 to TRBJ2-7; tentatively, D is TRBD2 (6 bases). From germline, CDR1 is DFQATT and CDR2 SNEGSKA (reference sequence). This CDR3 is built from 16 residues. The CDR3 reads CSASGSGTPNPYEQCF. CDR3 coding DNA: TGCAGTGCTAGCGGTTCCGGGACTCCAAATCCTTACGAGCAGTGCTTC.

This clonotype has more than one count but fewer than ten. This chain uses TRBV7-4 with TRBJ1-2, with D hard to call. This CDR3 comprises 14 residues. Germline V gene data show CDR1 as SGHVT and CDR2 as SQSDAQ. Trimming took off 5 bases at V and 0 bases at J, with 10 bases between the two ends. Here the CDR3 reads CASSPPIANYGYTF. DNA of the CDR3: TGTGCCAGCAGCCCCCCCATCGCTAACTATGGCTACACCTTC.

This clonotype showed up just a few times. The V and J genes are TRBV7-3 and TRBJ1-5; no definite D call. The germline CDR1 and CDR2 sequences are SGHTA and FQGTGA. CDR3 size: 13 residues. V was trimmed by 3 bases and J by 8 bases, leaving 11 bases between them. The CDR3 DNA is TGTGCCAGCAGCTTCCCGAAGATGAAGCCCCAGCATTTT. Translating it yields CASSFPKMKPQHF.

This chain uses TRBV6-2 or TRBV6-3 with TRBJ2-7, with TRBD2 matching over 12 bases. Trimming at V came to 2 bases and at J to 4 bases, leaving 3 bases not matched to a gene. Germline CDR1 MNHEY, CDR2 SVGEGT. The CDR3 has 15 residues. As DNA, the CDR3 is TGTGCCAGCAGTTACGGGGGACTAGCGGGTTACGAGCAGTACTTC. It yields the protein CASSYGGLAGYEQYF.

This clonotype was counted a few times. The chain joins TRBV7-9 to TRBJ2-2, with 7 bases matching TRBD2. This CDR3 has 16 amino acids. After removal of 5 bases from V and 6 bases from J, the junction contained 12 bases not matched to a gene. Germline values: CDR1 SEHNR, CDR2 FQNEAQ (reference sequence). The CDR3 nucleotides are TGTGCCAGCAGCCCGAATAAGCGGGGCTTCGCCGGGGAGCTGTTTTTT. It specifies CASSPNKRGFAGELFF.

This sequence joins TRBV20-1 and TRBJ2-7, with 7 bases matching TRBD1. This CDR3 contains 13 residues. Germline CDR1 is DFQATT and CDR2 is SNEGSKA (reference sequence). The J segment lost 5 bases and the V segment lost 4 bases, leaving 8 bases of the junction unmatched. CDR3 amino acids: CSATSDRAHEQYF. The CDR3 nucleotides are TGCAGTGCTACCTCCGACAGGGCCCACGAGCAGTACTTC.

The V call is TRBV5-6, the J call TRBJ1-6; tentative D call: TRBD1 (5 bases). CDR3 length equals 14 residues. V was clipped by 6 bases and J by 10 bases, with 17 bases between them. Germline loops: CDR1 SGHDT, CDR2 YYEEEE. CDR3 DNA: TGTGCCAGCACCCTTCGGGGCCTAGGGTCACCCCTCCACTTT. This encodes CASTLRGLGSPLHF.

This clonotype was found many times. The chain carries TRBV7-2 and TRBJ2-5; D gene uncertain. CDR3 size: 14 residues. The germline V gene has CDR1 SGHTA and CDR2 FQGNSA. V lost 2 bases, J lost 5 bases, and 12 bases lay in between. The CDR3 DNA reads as TGTGCCAGCAGCTTAAATGTCTTCGGGGAGACCCAGTACTTC. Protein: CASSLNVFGETQYF. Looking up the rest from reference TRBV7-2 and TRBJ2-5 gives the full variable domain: GAGVSQSPSNKVTEKGKDVELRCDPISGHTALYWYRQSLGQGLEFLIYFQGNSAPDKSGLPSDRFSAERTGGSVSTLTIQRTQQEDSAVYLCASSLNVFGETQYFGPGTRLLVL.

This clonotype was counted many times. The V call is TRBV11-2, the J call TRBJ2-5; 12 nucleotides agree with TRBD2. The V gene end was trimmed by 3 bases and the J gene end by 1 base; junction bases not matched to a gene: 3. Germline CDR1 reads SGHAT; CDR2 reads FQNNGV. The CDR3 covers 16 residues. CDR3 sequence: CASSFRTSGTQETQYF. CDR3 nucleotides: TGTGCCAGCAGCTTTCGGACTAGCGGGACCCAAGAGACCCAGTACTTC.

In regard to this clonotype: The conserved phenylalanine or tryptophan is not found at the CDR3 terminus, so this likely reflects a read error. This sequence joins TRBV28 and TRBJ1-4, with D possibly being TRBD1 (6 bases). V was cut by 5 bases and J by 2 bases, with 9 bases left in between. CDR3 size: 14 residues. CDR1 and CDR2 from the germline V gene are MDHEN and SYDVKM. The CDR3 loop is CASSLTGTNEKLFL. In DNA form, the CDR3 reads TGTGCCAGCAGTCTCACAGGGACTAATGAAAAACTGTTTCTT.

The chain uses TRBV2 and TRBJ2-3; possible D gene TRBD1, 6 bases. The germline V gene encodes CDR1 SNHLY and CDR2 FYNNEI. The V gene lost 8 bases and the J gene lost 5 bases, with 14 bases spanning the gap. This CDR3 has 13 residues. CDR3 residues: CASGRTVQDTQYF. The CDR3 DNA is TGTGCCAGCGGCCGGACAGTTCAAGATACGCAGTATTTT.

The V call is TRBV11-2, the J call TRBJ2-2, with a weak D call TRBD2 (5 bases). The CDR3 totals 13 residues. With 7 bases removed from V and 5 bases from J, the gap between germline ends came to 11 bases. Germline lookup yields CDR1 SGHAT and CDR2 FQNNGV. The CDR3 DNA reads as TGTGCCAGCACGACTACCCAGACCGGGGAGCTGTTTTTT. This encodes CASTTTQTGELFF.

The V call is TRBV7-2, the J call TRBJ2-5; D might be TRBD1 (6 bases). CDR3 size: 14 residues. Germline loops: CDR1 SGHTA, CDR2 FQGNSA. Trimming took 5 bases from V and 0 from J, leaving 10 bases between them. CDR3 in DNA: TGTGCCAGCAGCCTCTGGACAGACCAAGAGACCCAGTACTTC. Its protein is CASSLWTDQETQYF. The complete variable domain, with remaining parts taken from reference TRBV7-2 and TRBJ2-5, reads GAGVSQSPSNKVTEKGKDVELRCDPISGHTALYWYRQSLGQGLEFLIYFQGNSAPDKSGLPSDRFSAERTGGSVSTLTIQRTQQEDSAVYLCASSLWTDQETQYFGPGTRLLVL.

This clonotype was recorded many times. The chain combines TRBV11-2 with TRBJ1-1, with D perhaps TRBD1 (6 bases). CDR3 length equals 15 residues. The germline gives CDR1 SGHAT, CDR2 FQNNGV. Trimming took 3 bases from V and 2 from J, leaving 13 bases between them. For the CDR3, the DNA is TGTGCCAGCAGCTTGATAGGGACACTCAACACTGAAGCTTTCTTT. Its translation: CASSLIGTLNTEAFF.

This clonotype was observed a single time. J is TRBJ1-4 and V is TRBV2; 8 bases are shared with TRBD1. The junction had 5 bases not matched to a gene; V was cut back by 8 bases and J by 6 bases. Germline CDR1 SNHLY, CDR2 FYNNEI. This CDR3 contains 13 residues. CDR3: CASARGRDEKLFF. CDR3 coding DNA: TGTGCCAGCGCCAGGGGGCGGGATGAAAAACTGTTTTTT.

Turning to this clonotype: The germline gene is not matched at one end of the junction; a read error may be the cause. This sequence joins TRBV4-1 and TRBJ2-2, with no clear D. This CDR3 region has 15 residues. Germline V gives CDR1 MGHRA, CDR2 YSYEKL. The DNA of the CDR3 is TGTGCCAGCAGCCAAGGCAGCATTAACACCGGGGAGCTGTTTTTT. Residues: CASSQGSINTGELFF.

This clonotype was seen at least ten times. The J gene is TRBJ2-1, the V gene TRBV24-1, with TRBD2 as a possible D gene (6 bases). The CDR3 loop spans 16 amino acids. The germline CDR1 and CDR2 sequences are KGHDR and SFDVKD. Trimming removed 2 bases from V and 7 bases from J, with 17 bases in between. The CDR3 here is CATSDWDQAAGNEQFF. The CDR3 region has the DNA TGTGCCACCAGTGATTGGGACCAGGCTGCGGGGAATGAGCAGTTCTTC.

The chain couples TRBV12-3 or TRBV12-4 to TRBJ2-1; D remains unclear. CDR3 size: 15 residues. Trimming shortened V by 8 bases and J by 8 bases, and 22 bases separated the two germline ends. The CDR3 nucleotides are TGTGCCAGCCGCCTCGGGCGGCCTTCGCGCGATGAGCAGTTCTTC. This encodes CASRLGRPSRDEQFF.

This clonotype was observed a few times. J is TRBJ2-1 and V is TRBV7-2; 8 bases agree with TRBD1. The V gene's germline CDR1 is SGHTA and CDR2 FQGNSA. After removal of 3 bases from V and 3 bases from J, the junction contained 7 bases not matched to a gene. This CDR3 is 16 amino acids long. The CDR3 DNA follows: TGTGCCAGCAGCTTCGCACCGGGACAGGACTACAATGAGCAGTTCTTC. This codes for CASSFAPGQDYNEQFF. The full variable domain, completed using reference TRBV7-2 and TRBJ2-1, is GAGVSQSPSNKVTEKGKDVELRCDPISGHTALYWYRQSLGQGLEFLIYFQGNSAPDKSGLPSDRFSAERTGGSVSTLTIQRTQQEDSAVYLCASSFAPGQDYNEQFFGPGTRLTVL.

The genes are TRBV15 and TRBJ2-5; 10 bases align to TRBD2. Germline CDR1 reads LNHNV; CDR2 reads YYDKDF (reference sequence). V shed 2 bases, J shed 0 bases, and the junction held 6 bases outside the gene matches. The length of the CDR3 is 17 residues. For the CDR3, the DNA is TGTGCCACCAGCAGAACCTTAGCGGGAGGAAACCAAGAGACCCAGTACTTC. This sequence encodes CATSRTLAGGNQETQYF.

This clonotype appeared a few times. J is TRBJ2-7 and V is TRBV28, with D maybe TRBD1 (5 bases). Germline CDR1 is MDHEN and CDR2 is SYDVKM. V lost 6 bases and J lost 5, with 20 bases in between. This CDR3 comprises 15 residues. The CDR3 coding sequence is TGTGCCAGCAGGCCCGGACAACCCTTCCTCCACGAGCAGTACTTC. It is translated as CASRPGQPFLHEQYF.

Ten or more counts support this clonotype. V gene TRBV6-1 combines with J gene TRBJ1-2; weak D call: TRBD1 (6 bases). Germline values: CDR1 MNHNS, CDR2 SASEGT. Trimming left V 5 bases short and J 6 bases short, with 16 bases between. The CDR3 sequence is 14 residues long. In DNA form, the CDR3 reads TGTGCCAGCAGTTCACAGGGAGGAGGGAATGGCTACACCTTC. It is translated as CASSSQGGGNGYTF.

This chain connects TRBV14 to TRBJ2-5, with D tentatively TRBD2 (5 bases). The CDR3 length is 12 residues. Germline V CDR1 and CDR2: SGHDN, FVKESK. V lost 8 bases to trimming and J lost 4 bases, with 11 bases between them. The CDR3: CASQEGRETQYF. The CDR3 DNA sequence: TGTGCCAGCCAAGAGGGTCGAGAGACCCAGTACTTC.

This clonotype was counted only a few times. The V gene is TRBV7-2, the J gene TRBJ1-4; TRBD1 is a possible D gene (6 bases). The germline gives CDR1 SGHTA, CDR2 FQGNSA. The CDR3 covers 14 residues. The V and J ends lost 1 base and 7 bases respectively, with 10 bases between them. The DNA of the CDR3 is TGTGCCAGCAGCTTAGAGGGGGGCCTTGAAAAACTGTTTTTT. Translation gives CASSLEGGLEKLFF.

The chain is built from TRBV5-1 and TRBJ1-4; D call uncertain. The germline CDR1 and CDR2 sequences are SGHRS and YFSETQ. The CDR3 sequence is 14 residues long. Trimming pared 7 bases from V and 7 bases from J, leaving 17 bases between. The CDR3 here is CASRMESWSEKLFF. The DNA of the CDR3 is TGCGCCAGCCGAATGGAGTCGTGGAGTGAAAAACTGTTTTTT.